This T cell receptor beta chain originates from a study of shared clonotypes between healthy human individuals. Turning to the study itself: The study used three CD4 naive, three CD4 memory, two CD8 naive and one CD8 memory plate per donor.

The study, taken as a whole, reports: Sharing across four donors was highest in naive CD4 (approximately 5%) and lowest in memory CD8 (0.4%). Naive subsets, compared against memory subsets, generally had larger estimated richness values.

Source study methods: With immunoSEQ giving junction-only sequences and no quality scores, filtering differed. Assay used: immunoSEQ multiplex PCR; TCRdb lists only in-frame clones, some missing. The DNA was the basis for D and trimming; V, J and clone size are from that table. This table holds 98,000 or so clones, around 68% found once. Germline CDR1 and CDR2: MRHNA and SNTAGT. V was shortened by 0 bases and J by 4 bases, with 11 bases between the two germline ends. The CDR3 contains 15 residues. As for this clone: Antigen unknown.

The chain carries TRBV6-4 and TRBJ2-3, with D possibly matching TRBD2 (7 bases). Material: memory CD8+ T cells sorted from blood. Subset here: CD45RO+ cells pooled with CCR7-negative TemRA cells. This TCR was sampled from a woman in her 30s in good health. The CDR3 bases are TGTGCCAGCAGTGACTCGAGGGAGGGGGCAGATACGCAGTATTTT. Translation: CASSDSREGADTQYF.